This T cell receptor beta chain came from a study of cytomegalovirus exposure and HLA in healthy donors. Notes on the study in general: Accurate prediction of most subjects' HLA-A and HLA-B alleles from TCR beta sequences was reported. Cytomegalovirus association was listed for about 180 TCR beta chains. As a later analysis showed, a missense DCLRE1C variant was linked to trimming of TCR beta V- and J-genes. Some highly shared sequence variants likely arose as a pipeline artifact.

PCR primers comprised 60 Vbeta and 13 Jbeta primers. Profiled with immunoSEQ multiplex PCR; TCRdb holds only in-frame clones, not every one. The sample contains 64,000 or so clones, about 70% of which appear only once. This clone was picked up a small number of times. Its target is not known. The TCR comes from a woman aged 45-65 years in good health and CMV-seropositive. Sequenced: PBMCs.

The CDR3 nucleotides are TGTGCCAGCAGCTTAGCAGGGGCGTGGGCTGAAGCTTTCTTT. It yields the protein CASSLAGAWAEAFF. The chain joins TRBV11-3 to TRBJ1-1, with D tentatively TRBD1 (6 bases). Germline V gene lookup returns CDR1 SGHNT and CDR2 YENEEA. V lost 1 base, J lost 6 bases, and 12 bases lay in between. The CDR3 totals 14 residues.